These T cell receptor beta chains were read from a single sample in a study of T cell responses to AZD1222 COVID-19 vaccine. Profiled with immunoSEQ multiplex PCR; TCRdb holds only in-frame clones, not every one. The sample has roughly 130,000 clones, approximately 94% seen once. Sequencing used peripheral blood, obtained on day 0 of AZD1222 vaccination. These receptors came from an adult in good health. CDR3s include the opening cysteine and the closing phenylalanine or tryptophan. D genes are given only for firm matches. The listing skips clone size in some rows; elsewhere it reads once, few, many or a size class.

>TRBV11-3|-|TRBD2|TRBJ2-1
CASSLEGPGFGRVCYEQFF
TGTGCCAGCAGCTTAGAGGGTCCAGGTTTCGGGAGGGTTTGCTATGAGCAGTTCTTC
>TRBV6-5|-|-|TRBJ2-1
CASSRGDNRQFF
TGTGCCAGCAGTAGGGGCGACAACAGGCAGTTCTTC
>TRBV6-2/TRBV6-3|-|TRBD2|TRBJ2-1
CASSWGLAGGPLNEQFF
TGTGCCAGCAGTTGGGGACTAGCGGGAGGGCCGCTCAATGAGCAGTTCTTC
>TRBV24-1|-|-|TRBJ2-7
CATPYEQYF
TGTGCCACCCCCTACGAGCAGTACTTC
>TRBV5-1|-|TRBD1|TRBJ2-2
CASSLGQGTGELFF
TGCGCCAGCAGCTTGGGACAGGGGACCGGGGAGCTGTTTTTT
>TRBV2|few|-|TRBJ2-7
CASRQDYSYEQYF
TGTGCCAGCAGACAGGATTATTCCTACGAGCAGTACTTC
>TRBV12-3/TRBV12-4|-|-|TRBJ2-3
CASSLGWPEGQYF
TGTGCCAGCAGTTTAGGGTGGCCCGAGGGGCAGTATTTT
>TRBV2|once|TRBD1|TRBJ1-5
CASRSQQGVYQPQHF
TGTGCCAGCAGATCACAACAGGGGGTGTATCAGCCCCAGCATTTT
>TRBV27|-|-|TRBJ1-6
CASTPGPSYNSPLHF
TGTGCCAGCACCCCGGGGCCGTCCTATAATTCACCCCTCCACTTT
>TRBV5-1|-|TRBD1|TRBJ1-2
CASSWDRVDGYTF
TGCGCCAGCAGCTGGGACAGGGTCGATGGCTACACCTTC
>TRBV30|-|TRBD1|TRBJ2-7
CAWRDRSFLDEQYF
TGTGCCTGGAGGGACAGGTCCTTTCTCGACGAGCAGTACTTC
>TRBV19|-|-|TRBJ1-5
CASSMGGAQYNQPQHF
TGTGCCAGTAGTATGGGGGGGGCACAGTACAATCAGCCCCAGCATTTT
>TRBV28|once|-|TRBJ1-5
CASGLTAPGGQPQHF
TGTGCCAGCGGACTTACCGCGCCGGGGGGTCAGCCCCAGCATTTT
>TRBV27|-|TRBD2|TRBJ2-1
CASSFGLAGGVNEQFF
TGTGCCAGCAGTTTCGGACTAGCGGGAGGAGTTAATGAGCAGTTCTTC
>TRBV5-1|once|-|TRBJ1-2
CASSLGTSPGYTF
TGCGCCAGCAGCTTGGGGACAAGCCCAGGCTACACCTTC
>TRBV7-8|-|-|TRBJ1-2
CASSLAIKWTEGYGYTF
TGTGCCAGCAGCTTAGCGATTAAGTGGACAGAAGGCTATGGCTACACCTTC
>TRBV7-2|-|TRBD1|TRBJ2-3
CASSRQGSDTQYF
TGTGCCAGCAGCCGACAGGGGTCAGATACGCAGTATTTT
>TRBV19|-|-|TRBJ2-1
CASSIDLSGVNEQFF
TGTGCCAGTAGTATAGATCTATCCGGGGTCAATGAGCAGTTCTTC
>TRBV9|-|TRBD2|TRBJ2-7
CASSTGLAFTYEQYF
TGTGCCAGCAGCACGGGACTAGCGTTTACCTACGAGCAGTACTTC
>TRBV30|once|-|TRBJ1-4
CAWSRNEKLFF
TGTGCCTGGAGCAGAAATGAAAAACTGTTTTTT
>TRBV6-5|few|-|TRBJ2-5
CASGGEAGETQYF
TGTGCCAGCGGAGGGGAGGCAGGCGAGACCCAGTACTTC
>TRBV5-5|-|TRBD2|TRBJ2-5
CASSPAGEDETQYF
TGTGCCAGCAGCCCAGCGGGAGAGGACGAGACCCAGTACTTC
>TRBV28|-|TRBD2|TRBJ2-1
CASSVSGRAYNEQFF
TGTGCCAGCAGTGTTAGCGGGAGGGCCTACAATGAGCAGTTCTTC
>TRBV2|-|-|TRBJ2-3
CASRLERTQYF
TGTGCCAGCAGATTGGAAAGGACGCAGTATTTT
>TRBV30|-|TRBD1|TRBJ2-7
CAWRPPDRVEREQYF
TGTGCCTGGAGGCCCCCGGACAGGGTGGAGCGGGAGCAGTACTTC
>TRBV18|once|-|TRBJ2-3
CASSPQDSSFTDTQYF
TGTGCCAGCTCACCTCAGGACAGTTCCTTCACAGATACGCAGTATTTT
>TRBV18|few|-|TRBJ1-2
CASSPPRGNYGYTF
TGTGCCAGCTCACCACCAAGGGGAAACTATGGCTACACCTTC
>TRBV4-2|-|-|TRBJ2-5
CASSQVGTREETQYF
TGTGCCAGCAGCCAAGTAGGTACTAGGGAAGAGACCCAGTACTTC
>TRBV5-4|-|-|TRBJ1-3
CASSGRGNGNTIYF
TGTGCCAGCAGCGGACGGGGGAATGGAAACACCATATATTTT
>TRBV6-1|-|-|TRBJ2-5
CASSESRSGRETQYF
TGTGCCAGCAGTGAATCTCGTAGCGGACGGGAGACCCAGTACTTC
>TRBV7-8|-|TRBD2|TRBJ2-5
CASSPRLADQETQYF
TGTGCCAGCAGCCCACGCCTAGCGGATCAAGAGACCCAGTACTTC
>TRBV28|-|-|TRBJ2-3
CASSGEDTQYF
TGTGCCAGCAGTGGGGAAGATACGCAGTATTTT
>TRBV9|-|TRBD2|TRBJ2-3
CASSVRGFNTDTQYF
TGTGCCAGCAGCGTGCGGGGGTTTAACACAGATACGCAGTATTTT